These 30 T cell receptor beta chains were all obtained from the same sample, sequenced in a study of blood T cell repertoires in COVID-19. Sequenced by immunoSEQ multiplex PCR; TCRdb stores in-frame clones only, minus some. The sample contains about 48,000 clones, over 65% of which appear only once. The sequenced sample was peripheral blood. The source is a woman in her fifties or sixties with acute or convalescent COVID-19.

The chain couples TRBV29-1 to TRBJ2-1; a weak D match, TRBD2 (6 bases). The germline V gene encodes CDR1 SQVTM and CDR2 ANQGSEA. The CDR3 length is 14 residues. Trimming shortened V by 7 bases and J by 6 bases, and 19 bases separated the two germline ends. The chain's CDR3 is CSAKYAGLLNEQFF. The CDR3 DNA sequence: TGCAGCGCTAAGTACGCGGGACTCCTCAATGAGCAGTTCTTC.

This chain uses TRBV18 with TRBJ1-3; 7 bases match TRBD1. Germline CDR1 and CDR2: KGHSH and LQKENI. The CDR3 extends over 17 amino acids. Trimming took 2 bases from V and 6 from J; bases not matched to a gene: 13. This CDR3 is CASSPGRAGGVLNTIYF. In DNA form, the CDR3 reads TGTGCCAGCTCACCAGGGCGTGCAGGGGGAGTTTTAAACACCATATATTTT.

The chain combines TRBV6-5 with TRBJ2-5; possibly TRBD2 for D (5 bases). The CDR3 is 14 residues long. Germline V gene lookup returns CDR1 MNHEY and CDR2 SVGAGI. Deletions cut 2 bases from V and 5 bases from J, with 12 bases between. CDR3 region: CASSYQLREETQYF. CDR3 DNA: TGTGCCAGCAGTTACCAACTTAGGGAGGAGACCCAGTACTTC.

This rearrangement joins TRBV7-3 to TRBJ2-1, with TRBD2 identical over 9 bases. V shed 5 bases, J shed 5 bases, and the junction held 7 bases outside the gene matches. The CDR3 runs to 15 residues. Germline loops: CDR1 SGHTA, CDR2 FQGTGA. CDR3 amino acids: CASSPRGGPNNEQFF. The CDR3 coding sequence is TGTGCCAGCAGCCCGCGGGGGGGCCCGAACAATGAGCAGTTCTTC. Looking up the rest from reference TRBV7-3 and TRBJ2-1 gives the full variable domain: GAGVSQTPSNKVTEKGKYVELRCDPISGHTALYWYRQSLGQGPEFLIYFQGTGAADDSGLPNDRFFAVRPEGSVSTLKIQRTERGDSAVYLCASSPRGGPNNEQFFGPGTRLTVL.

The chain has TRBV7-8 and TRBJ2-4, with D maybe TRBD2 (5 bases). V lost 1 base and J 6 bases, leaving 10 bases between the germline ends. This CDR3 spans 14 amino acids. Germline V lookup: CDR1 SGHVS, CDR2 FQNEAQ. CDR3 in DNA: TGTGCCAGCAGCTTAGAGGCCAGCGGAAACATTCAGTACTTC. Its protein is CASSLEASGNIQYF. Based on the CDR3 plus reference TRBV7-8 and TRBJ2-4, the full variable domain is GAGVSQSPRYKVAKRGQDVALRCDPISGHVSLFWYQQALGQGPEFLTYFQNEAQLDKSGLPSDRFFAERPEGSVSTLKIQRTQQEDSAVYLCASSLEASGNIQYFGAGTRLSVL.

This chain connects TRBV5-1 to TRBJ1-2; 7 positions match TRBD1. Germline V lookup: CDR1 SGHRS, CDR2 YFSETQ. The CDR3 has 15 amino acids. The trim removed 4 bases at V and 8 bases at J, leaving 14 bases unmatched. The CDR3 sequence: CASSAQGLGREGYTF. The CDR3, as DNA: TGCGCCAGCAGCGCACAGGGGCTGGGGCGGGAAGGCTACACCTTC.

V and J are TRBV6-6 and TRBJ2-2; D is unclear. V dropped 7 bases and J dropped 0 bases, with 6 bases sitting between them. The germline gives CDR1 MNHNY, CDR2 SVGAGI (reference sequence). The CDR3 has 13 amino acids. In nucleotides, the CDR3 is TGTGCCAGCACCCGGGCGAACACCGGGGAGCTGTTTTTT. Protein: CASTRANTGELFF.

The rearrangement links TRBV9 to TRBJ2-7, with TRBD2 identical over 7 bases. The J segment lost 1 base and the V segment lost 0 bases, leaving 7 bases of the junction unmatched. The CDR3 is 16 residues long. Germline CDR1 SGDLS, CDR2 YYNGEE. The DNA for the CDR3 is TGTGCCAGCAGCGTAGCGGGGGGACTGCCGTCCTACGAGCAGTACTTC. Translation gives CASSVAGGLPSYEQYF. Drawing the rest from reference TRBV9 and TRBJ2-7, the complete variable domain is DSGVTQTPKHLITATGQRVTLRCSPRSGDLSVYWYQQSLDQGLQFLIQYYNGEERAKGNILERFSAQQFPDLHSELNLSSLELGDSALYFCASSVAGGLPSYEQYFGPGTRLTVT.

The chain combines TRBV6-5 with TRBJ2-7; 8 bases match TRBD1. The CDR3 spans 11 residues. The V segment lost 6 bases and the J segment 5 bases; nucleotides outside the gene matches: 0. Germline values: CDR1 MNHEY, CDR2 SVGAGI. CDR3 loop: CASRQGDEQYF. For the CDR3, the DNA is TGTGCCAGCAGACAGGGGGACGAGCAGTACTTC.

As for this clone: The junction does not match germline at one end; this may be a read error. The DNA of the CDR3 is TGTGCCAGCAGTTCCGGGACAGATTCTCCCCTCCACTTT. It yields the protein CASSSGTDSPLHF. The chain joins TRBV12-3 or TRBV12-4 to TRBJ1-6, with 7 bases lining up with TRBD1. The CDR3 loop spans 13 amino acids.

The gene calls are TRBV20-1 and TRBJ2-7; TRBD1 is a possible D gene (6 bases). The CDR3 totals 15 residues. Per germline, CDR1 DFQATT and CDR2 SNEGSKA (reference sequence). Deletions cut 3 bases from V and 1 base from J, with 16 bases between. CDR3 loop: CSASLSGAVSYEQYF. The CDR3 nucleotides are TGCAGTGCTAGTCTATCAGGGGCCGTATCCTACGAGCAGTACTTC.

This CDR3 is CASSSTPSGGLSGETQYF. DNA of the CDR3: TGTGCCAGCAGCTCCACCCCTAGCGGGGGGCTGTCGGGGGAGACCCAGTACTTC. This chain connects TRBV7-7 to TRBJ2-5, with 11 bases matching TRBD2. Trimming at V came to 4 bases and at J to 5 bases, leaving 15 bases not matched to a gene. The CDR3 runs to 18 residues. Germline lookup yields CDR1 SSHAT and CDR2 FNYEAQ (reference sequence).

The chain has TRBV5-4 and TRBJ1-1; 7 bases are shared with TRBD1. Germline trimming cut 1 base from V and 0 bases from J; bases unmatched to any gene: 9. This CDR3 has 17 residues. CDR1 and CDR2 from the germline V gene are SGHNT and YYREEE (reference sequence). This chain's CDR3 is CASSLWLTGPMNTEAFF. In DNA form, the CDR3 reads TGTGCCAGCAGCTTGTGGTTGACAGGGCCGATGAACACTGAAGCTTTCTTT.

The chain couples TRBV18 to TRBJ2-3; TRBD2 aligns across 8 bases. There are 12 residues in the CDR3. V dropped 4 bases and J dropped 6; count of bases not matched to a gene: 0. From germline, CDR1 is KGHSH and CDR2 LQKENI. The CDR3 nucleotides read TGTGCCAGCTCACGCGGGGGGGATACGCAGTATTTT. Translated: CASSRGGDTQYF.

The chain couples TRBV19 to TRBJ1-2, with 8 bases fitting TRBD1. The CDR3 is 16 residues long. Per germline, CDR1 LNHDA and CDR2 SQIVND (reference sequence). V lost 7 bases to trimming and J lost 8 bases; unmatched junction nucleotides: 18. This CDR3 reads CASKEVLTGGSNGYTF. For the CDR3, the DNA is TGTGCCAGTAAGGAAGTTCTAACAGGGGGAAGTAACGGCTACACCTTC.

The chain employs TRBV9 and TRBJ2-1; the match to TRBD2 covers 9 bases. V gave up 3 bases and J gave up 4 bases; unmatched junction bases: 11. Germline assignment: CDR1 SGDLS and CDR2 YYNGEE. The CDR3 spans 17 residues. CDR3 in amino acids: CASSALDGLAGYNEQFF. CDR3 bases: TGTGCCAGCAGCGCCCTCGACGGCCTAGCGGGGTACAATGAGCAGTTCTTC.

The CDR3 DNA follows: TGTGCCAGTAGTATAGACCCGGGGACAGCGGCGCAGTATTTT. It translates to CASSIDPGTAAQYF. The V gene is TRBV19, the J gene TRBJ2-3; TRBD1 matches 7 bases. CDR1 and CDR2 (germline): LNHDA, SQIVND (reference sequence). The CDR3 is made up of 14 amino acids. J gave up 10 bases and V 0 bases, and 7 bases lay outside the gene matches. Combining the CDR3 with reference TRBV19 and TRBJ2-3 gives the whole variable domain DGGITQSPKYLFRKEGQNVTLSCEQNLNHDAMYWYRQDPGQGLRLIYYSQIVNDFQKGDIAEGYSVSREKKESFPLTVTSAQKNPTAFYLCASSIDPGTAAQYFGPGTRLTVL.

The chain employs TRBV6-5 and TRBJ2-3; TRBD2 matches 7 bases. The junction had 9 bases not matched to a gene; V was cut back by 6 bases and J by 6 bases. Germline-derived CDR1 and CDR2 are MNHEY and SVGAGI. This CDR3 contains 14 residues. CDR3 nucleotide sequence: TGTGCCAGCAGCCCCGGGGGGAGCGCCGATACGCAGTATTTT. This sequence encodes CASSPGGSADTQYF.

The chain couples TRBV4-1 to TRBJ2-2; D might be TRBD1 (5 bases). Trimming removed 2 bases at V and 1 base at J, with 11 bases between. There are 16 residues in the CDR3. Germline CDR1 reads MGHRA; CDR2 reads YSYEKL. The CDR3 nucleotides are TGCGCCAGCAGCCAACTTCTTACAGGGAACACCGGGGAGCTGTTTTTT. Translated, it gives CASSQLLTGNTGELFF.

The chain employs TRBV7-8 and TRBJ2-5; 8 bases are a match to TRBD2. The CDR3 covers 15 residues. The trim removed 5 bases at V and 1 base at J, leaving 6 bases unmatched. Germline CDR1 reads SGHVS; CDR2 reads FQNEAQ. This CDR3 reads CASSRTSMGQETQYF. The CDR3 region has the DNA TGTGCCAGCAGCCGGACTAGCATGGGCCAAGAGACCCAGTACTTC.

The gene calls are TRBV7-2 and TRBJ2-6; weak D call: TRBD2 (5 bases). Germline V gene data show CDR1 as SGHTA and CDR2 as FQGNSA. The CDR3 is 15 amino acids. V was cut by 5 bases and J by 4 bases, with 12 bases left in between. CDR3 nucleotide sequence: TGTGCCAGCAGCCCCCTCGGGGTCGGGGCCAACGTCCTGACTTTC. It specifies CASSPLGVGANVLTF.

CDR3 loop: CASSLDASGGDEQFF. The DNA of the CDR3 is TGTGCCAGCAGCTTGGATGCTAGCGGGGGTGATGAGCAGTTCTTC. J is TRBJ2-1 and V is TRBV5-4; 10 bases fit TRBD2. CDR1 SGHNT and CDR2 YYREEE come from the germline V gene (reference sequence). The CDR3 covers 15 residues. The V gene end was trimmed by 0 bases and the J gene end by 8 bases; junction bases not matched to a gene: 5.

This chain joins TRBV4-1 and TRBJ1-2; D not resolved. Trimming left V 1 base short and J 5 bases short, with 14 bases between. This CDR3 has 15 amino acids. Germline CDR1 is MGHRA and CDR2 is YSYEKL. This CDR3 reads CASSQGPPALYGYTF. In DNA, the CDR3 is TGCGCCAGCAGCCAAGGCCCGCCCGCACTATATGGCTACACCTTC.

The rearrangement uses TRBV4-1 and TRBJ1-5; D possibly corresponds to TRBD1 (5 bases). Trimming cost V 0 bases and J 6 bases, with 12 bases left between them. This CDR3 comprises 15 residues. Germline loops: CDR1 MGHRA, CDR2 YSYEKL. The CDR3 DNA reads as TGCGCCAGCAGCCAAGAAGCCAGGGAGGGTCAGCCCCAGCATTTT. It is translated as CASSQEAREGQPQHF.

The V call is TRBV9, the J call TRBJ2-2; no definite D call. Per germline, CDR1 SGDLS and CDR2 YYNGEE. Trimming shortened V by 0 bases and J by 4 bases, and 7 bases separated the two germline ends. This CDR3 is 14 amino acids long. The CDR3 protein is CASSVAVITGELFF. The DNA of the CDR3 is TGTGCCAGCAGCGTAGCAGTGATCACCGGGGAGCTGTTTTTT.

The chain recombines TRBV27 with TRBJ2-1; D gene uncertain. This CDR3 is built from 13 residues. The V gene lost 1 base and the J gene lost 7 bases, with 8 bases spanning the gap. CDR1 and CDR2 (germline): MNHEY, SMNVEV (reference sequence). The DNA for the CDR3 is TGTGCCAGCAGTTTATTAACTTTTAATGAGCAGTTCTTC. It encodes CASSLLTFNEQFF.

The rearrangement uses TRBV7-2 and TRBJ1-5, with 9 bases lining up with TRBD1. CDR1 and CDR2 from the germline V gene are SGHTA and FQGNSA. There are 16 residues in the CDR3. Unmatched junction bases numbered 11, after V lost 5 bases and J lost 6 bases. Written as DNA, the CDR3 is TGTGCCAGCAGCCCTGGGACAGGGCGGGGAGGTCAGCCCCAGCATTTT. Translated, it gives CASSPGTGRGGQPQHF. The full variable domain, rest sourced from reference TRBV7-2 and TRBJ1-5, is GAGVSQSPSNKVTEKGKDVELRCDPISGHTALYWYRQSLGQGLEFLIYFQGNSAPDKSGLPSDRFSAERTGGSVSTLTIQRTQQEDSAVYLCASSPGTGRGGQPQHFGDGTRLSIL.

This clone was observed a few times. The rearrangement links TRBV5-1 to TRBJ2-1, with a tentative D call TRBD2 (6 bases). CDR1 is SGHRS, CDR2 YFSETQ, per germline. This CDR3 has 13 residues. The V end lost 0 bases, the J end lost 12 bases, and 13 bases lay between the germline ends. The CDR3 coding sequence is TGCGCCAGCAGCTTGGGCGGAGGGCAGGGGCAGTTCTTC. This translates into CASSLGGGQGQFF.

The chain has TRBV9 and TRBJ1-3; perhaps TRBD1 as D (6 bases). Per germline, CDR1 SGDLS and CDR2 YYNGEE. The CDR3 loop spans 16 amino acids. V shed 0 bases and J shed 4 bases, with 14 bases lying between them. The DNA of the CDR3 is TGTGCCAGCAGCGTAGCCCGACAGGAGAGCGGAAACACCATATATTTT. Residues: CASSVARQESGNTIYF. The whole variable domain, filled in from reference TRBV9 and TRBJ1-3, reads DSGVTQTPKHLITATGQRVTLRCSPRSGDLSVYWYQQSLDQGLQFLIQYYNGEERAKGNILERFSAQQFPDLHSELNLSSLELGDSALYFCASSVARQESGNTIYFGEGSWLTVV.

The CDR3, as DNA: TGTGCCAGCTCCCGACAGTTTAATGAAAAACTGTTTTTT. Protein: CASSRQFNEKLFF. The chain has TRBV2 and TRBJ1-4; maybe TRBD1 (5 bases). V lost 8 bases and J lost 4, with 11 bases in between. Germline V gene data show CDR1 as SNHLY and CDR2 as FYNNEI. The CDR3 covers 13 residues.